Listed below are T cell receptor beta chains from one sample, sequenced in a study of PD-1 blockade in classical Hodgkin lymphoma. The assay was immunoSEQ multiplex PCR, and TCRdb's table has in-frame clones only and misses some. Here the sample spans approximately 7,800 clones, 77% being singletons. The material was peripheral blood mononuclear cells (PBMCs), obtained before the second cycle of nivolumab. These receptors all stem from a human donor with classical Hodgkin lymphoma. The CDR3 runs from the conserved cysteine through the conserved F or W. D genes are given only for firm matches. A row's size may be missing; if present it is once, few, many or a size class.

v_gene,abundance,d_gene,j_gene,CDR3aa,CDR3nt
TRBV5-8,few,TRBD1,TRBJ1-5,CASPQDRGQQPQHF,TGTGCCAGCCCCCAGGACAGGGGGCAGCAGCCCCAGCATTTT
TRBV28,few,-,TRBJ2-3,CASSPPNRAPTDTQYF,TGTGCCAGCAGCCCCCCCAACAGGGCACCCACAGATACGCAGTATTTT
TRBV27,-,TRBD2,TRBJ2-7,CASSLRGTRTYEQYF,TGTGCCAGCAGTTTAAGAGGGACTAGGACCTACGAGCAGTACTTC
TRBV27,few,-,TRBJ1-1,CASSLSWFGGNTEAFF,TGTGCCAGCAGTTTATCTTGGTTTGGCGGGAACACTGAAGCTTTCTTT
TRBV28,-,-,TRBJ2-2,CASSLVAGVYSGELFF,TGTGCCAGCAGTTTGGTGGCAGGGGTGTATTCCGGGGAGCTGTTTTTT
TRBV9,few,-,TRBJ2-7,CASSPQGAYEQYF,TGTGCCAGCAGCCCCCAAGGGGCCTACGAGCAGTACTTC
TRBV9,once,TRBD1,TRBJ2-2,CASSVQGAGELFF,TGTGCCAGCAGCGTCCAGGGGGCCGGGGAGCTGTTTTTT
TRBV2,-,TRBD1,TRBJ2-7,CASQGQAYEQYF,TGTGCCAGCCAGGGACAGGCCTACGAGCAGTACTTC
TRBV29-1,once,-,TRBJ2-5,CSVDRQETQYF,TGCAGCGTGGACAGACAAGAGACCCAGTACTTC
TRBV28,-,-,TRBJ2-7,CASSSLGAGVDEQYF,TGTGCCAGCAGTTCCCTGGGGGCAGGGGTGGACGAGCAGTACTTC
TRBV6-6,-,-,TRBJ1-1,CASSWAGLDTEAFF,TGTGCCAGCAGCTGGGCGGGGTTGGACACTGAAGCTTTCTTT
TRBV5-4,-,TRBD2,TRBJ2-7,CASSLSGTIYEQYF,TGTGCCAGCAGCTTGAGCGGGACGATCTACGAGCAGTACTTC
TRBV2,-,-,TRBJ1-4,CASSEDYGVDEKLFF,TGTGCCAGCAGTGAAGATTATGGGGTGGATGAAAAACTGTTTTTT
TRBV7-2,-,TRBD2,TRBJ2-5,CASSLGTSGGYQETQYF,TGTGCCAGCAGCTTGGGGACTAGCGGGGGGTACCAAGAGACCCAGTACTTC
TRBV15,few,TRBD2,TRBJ2-2,CATSRGTSGIPGELFF,TGTGCCACCAGCAGGGGGACTAGCGGTATCCCCGGGGAGCTGTTTTTT
TRBV18,-,TRBD2,TRBJ2-5,CASSPSSGALLGETQYF,TGTGCCAGCTCACCATCTAGCGGGGCTTTACTAGGAGAGACCCAGTACTTC
TRBV10-3,-,-,TRBJ1-2,CAISGDFGYTF,TGTGCCATCAGCGGGGACTTTGGCTACACCTTC
TRBV10-3,once,TRBD2,TRBJ2-3,CAISKAGDADTQYF,TGTGCCATCTCAAAAGCGGGGGACGCAGATACGCAGTATTTT
TRBV10-2,-,-,TRBJ1-3,CASSEFLTGHSSGNTIYF,TGCGCCAGCAGTGAATTCCTAACGGGACACAGCTCTGGAAACACCATATATTTT
TRBV28,-,TRBD1,TRBJ1-1,CASSLPTGVTEAFF,TGTGCCAGCAGTTTACCTACAGGGGTCACTGAAGCTTTCTTT
TRBV5-1,-,-,TRBJ2-5,CASSKNPGHQQETQYF,TGCGCCAGCAGCAAGAATCCGGGACATCAACAAGAGACCCAGTACTTC
TRBV5-1,-,TRBD2,TRBJ2-2,CASSFSGTSEGELFF,TGCGCCAGCAGCTTTAGCGGGACGTCAGAGGGGGAGCTGTTTTTT
TRBV19,-,TRBD2,TRBJ2-1,CASSIIAGGPVEQFF,TGTGCCAGTAGTATTATAGCGGGAGGGCCGGTTGAGCAGTTCTTC
TRBV9,-,-,TRBJ1-5,CASSEGTLSNQPQHF,TGTGCCAGCAGCGAGGGGACACTAAGCAATCAGCCCCAGCATTTT
TRBV27,-,TRBD2,TRBJ2-1,CASRLNPWGEGPNEQFF,TGTGCCAGCAGACTTAACCCTTGGGGGGAGGGCCCTAATGAGCAGTTCTTC
TRBV6-5,once,-,TRBJ2-3,CASSLSIGAGTQYF,TGTGCCAGCAGTTTATCTATAGGGGCGGGTACGCAGTATTTT
TRBV11-2,-,TRBD1,TRBJ1-1,CASSSGGLLAFF,TGTGCCAGCAGCTCAGGGGGACTTTTAGCTTTCTTT
TRBV5-1,-,-,TRBJ1-2,CASSLGGSGGNYGYTF,TGCGCCAGCAGCTTGGGGGGCAGTGGAGGGAACTATGGCTACACCTTC
TRBV5-1,-,-,TRBJ2-7,CASSLGGVYEQYF,TGCGCCAGCAGCTTGGGGGGAGTCTACGAGCAGTACTTC
TRBV5-1,-,TRBD1,TRBJ2-3,CASSLVQGATTDTQYF,TGCGCCAGCAGCTTGGTACAGGGGGCCACCACAGATACGCAGTATTTT
TRBV5-1,-,-,TRBJ2-7,CASSLGQPPYEQYF,TGCGCCAGCAGCTTAGGGCAGCCTCCCTACGAGCAGTACTTC
TRBV28,-,TRBD1,TRBJ1-1,CASSLPGTGGTEAFF,TGTGCCAGCAGCCTACCTGGGACAGGGGGTACTGAAGCTTTCTTT
TRBV11-2,-,-,TRBJ2-5,CASSLPRGSQETQYF,TGTGCCAGCAGCCTCCCCCGAGGCTCCCAAGAGACCCAGTACTTC
TRBV5-4,few,-,TRBJ2-7,CASSPEGGRRSYEQYF,TGTGCCAGCAGCCCCGAGGGGGGGCGTAGGTCCTACGAGCAGTACTTC
TRBV5-1,-,TRBD2,TRBJ2-3,CASRIPAGGTDTQYF,TGCGCCAGCAGAATCCCAGCGGGGGGCACAGATACGCAGTATTTT
TRBV6-5,-,TRBD1,TRBJ2-5,CASRPGQGGQETQYF,TGTGCCAGCAGACCGGGACAGGGAGGGCAAGAGACCCAGTACTTC
TRBV2,-,TRBD2,TRBJ2-7,CASNRPGAGTWYEQYF,TGTGCCAGCAATCGACCCGGAGCGGGGACGTGGTACGAGCAGTACTTC
TRBV28,-,-,TRBJ1-1,CASSPLDKSQGSAFF,TGTGCCAGCAGTCCCCTGGACAAAAGCCAGGGAAGCGCTTTCTTT
TRBV27,-,TRBD1,TRBJ1-1,CASSSGQMNTEAFF,TGTGCCAGCAGTTCGGGACAGATGAACACTGAAGCTTTCTTT
TRBV28,-,TRBD1,TRBJ2-2,CASSSLDRGFEDTGELFF,TGTGCCAGCAGCTCTCTTGACAGGGGGTTTGAGGACACCGGGGAGCTGTTTTTT
TRBV10-3,-,TRBD1,TRBJ2-7,CAISDRTGRAGYEQYF,TGTGCCATCAGTGACAGGACAGGGCGGGCCGGATACGAGCAGTACTTC
TRBV28,-,-,TRBJ1-4,CASSRVRGWQVDEKLFF,TGTGCCAGCAGTAGAGTCAGGGGATGGCAGGTGGATGAAAAACTGTTTTTT
TRBV6-1,-,-,TRBJ1-1,CASSDAPGNTEAFF,TGTGCCAGCAGTGACGCCCCTGGGAACACTGAAGCTTTCTTT
TRBV28,-,-,TRBJ2-7,CASSLWQSSSYEQYF,TGTGCCAGCAGTTTGTGGCAGTCCTCCTCCTACGAGCAGTACTTC
TRBV9,-,TRBD2,TRBJ2-3,CASSVGLAGGLTDTQYF,TGTGCCAGCAGCGTAGGTCTCGCGGGGGGGCTGACGGATACGCAGTATTTT
TRBV2,-,-,TRBJ1-6,CASSERTLSHF,TGTGCCAGCAGTGAACGGACCCTCTCCCACTTT
TRBV19,-,-,TRBJ1-3,CASSIDHGSSGNTIYF,TGTGCCAGTAGTATAGATCACGGGAGCTCTGGAAACACCATATATTTT
TRBV6-5,few,-,TRBJ1-1,CASSSPGVYTEAFF,TGTGCCAGCAGCTCACCCGGGGTGTACACTGAAGCTTTCTTT
TRBV6-6,-,TRBD1,TRBJ1-2,CASSYASGTGVGYTF,TGTGCCAGCAGTTACGCGTCCGGGACAGGGGTAGGCTACACCTTC
TRBV27,few,-,TRBJ2-2,CASSFTGIGTGELFF,TGTGCCAGCAGTTTTACAGGGATTGGCACCGGGGAGCTGTTTTTT
TRBV15,-,-,TRBJ1-2,CATSTRTSAYGYTF,TGTGCCACCAGCACCCGGACCTCCGCCTATGGCTACACCTTC
TRBV4-3,-,TRBD2,TRBJ2-3,CASSRTRLAGSSTDTQYF,TGCGCCAGCAGCAGGACTAGGCTAGCGGGGAGCAGCACAGATACGCAGTATTTT